This T cell receptor beta chain originates from a study of human T cells and chemical hapten exposure. Study overall: For the roughly 26-week duration of the study, patients were given weekly doses of diphenylcyclopropenone on the scalp.

The length of the CDR3 is 18 residues. Trimming stripped 0 bases from V and 0 bases from J, with 17 bases between. Germline values: CDR1 MGHRA, CDR2 YSYEKL. TCRdb itself ran the RACE reads through MiXCR, one entry per CDR3 protein. The data contain roughly 380,000 distinct CDR3 sequences, about 6% of them seen just once; the ten biggest clones take up roughly 5.4%. The time point here: patch test 2, 6 weeks after DPC sensitization. Treatment here: therapeutic diphenylcyclopropenone sensitization with weekly scalp DPC. The receptor's source is a woman between 18 and 30 years old with alopecia areata. Some clones in this sample may be carry-over from other donors' samples. The chain employs TRBV4-1 and TRBJ2-5; possibly TRBD1 or TRBD2 for D (5 bases each). Specimen: whole blood, collected in connection with sensitization to the hapten diphenylcyclopropenone (DPC). The CDR3 loop reads CASSQDRDQGVYQETQYF. CDR3 sequence (DNA): TGCGCCAGCAGCCAAGATAGGGACCAGGGAGTGTACCAAGAGACCCAGTACTTC.